Following are 23 T cell receptor beta chains from one sample sequenced in a study of blood T cell repertoires in COVID-19 (dated by TCRdb to between 2020 and 2021). Library preparation employed the immunoSEQ multiplex PCR assay. TCRdb holds this immuneACCESS table with in-frame rearrangements only. Some clones are missing; in checked studies, unresolved V genes explain under half, and the rest has no known cause. The sample table contains about 80,000 clones; only one count was recorded for approximately 84% of them. The ten largest clonotypes hold approximately 6.2% of the sample. The sequencing sample was made of peripheral blood. The receptors were sampled from a man between 60 and 75 years old with active or convalescent COVID-19.

The J gene is TRBJ2-2, the V gene TRBV7-3; D possibly corresponds to TRBD2 (5 bases). This CDR3 has 13 residues. The V and J ends lost 3 bases and 6 bases respectively, with 8 bases between them. Looked up from germline, CDR1 is SGHTA and CDR2 is FQGTGA. The chain's CDR3 is CASSFPGAGELFF. In nucleotides, the CDR3 is TGTGCCAGCAGCTTCCCCGGGGCCGGGGAGCTGTTTTTT. Drawing the rest from reference TRBV7-3 and TRBJ2-2, the complete variable domain is GAGVSQTPSNKVTEKGKYVELRCDPISGHTALYWYRQSLGQGPEFLIYFQGTGAADDSGLPNDRFFAVRPEGSVSTLKIQRTERGDSAVYLCASSFPGAGELFFGEGSRLTVL.

DNA for the CDR3: TGTGCCAGCAGCCCCCAAACTGAAGCTTTCTTT. This codes for CASSPQTEAFF. The rearrangement links TRBV7-9 to TRBJ1-1; unclear D gene. The ends were cut back, 5 bases at V and 5 bases at J, with 6 bases in the middle. Germline V lookup: CDR1 SEHNR, CDR2 FQNEAQ (reference sequence). The CDR3 is made up of 11 amino acids.

This clone was observed a single time. The chain combines TRBV28 with TRBJ1-5, with 9 bases identical to TRBD1. The CDR3 sequence is 15 residues long. J lost 3 bases, V lost 7 bases, and 7 bases had no gene match. The germline CDR1 and CDR2 sequences are MDHEN and SYDVKM. Here the CDR3 reads CASILGDRDNQPQHF. The CDR3 bases are TGTGCCAGCATCCTGGGGGACAGGGACAATCAGCCCCAGCATTTT.

CDR3 amino acids: CASSSTGAANTEAFF. Written as DNA, the CDR3 is TGTGCCAGCAGTTCGACAGGGGCGGCGAACACTGAAGCTTTCTTT. V is TRBV28 and J is TRBJ1-1, with 8 bases matching TRBD1. Losses at the gene ends were 4 bases for V and 1 base for J; bases not matched to a gene: 5. This CDR3 has 15 residues. Germline assignment: CDR1 MDHEN and CDR2 SYDVKM.

This chain joins TRBV7-2 and TRBJ1-1; weak D call: TRBD1 (5 bases). CDR1 and CDR2 from the germline V gene are SGHTA and FQGNSA. V lost 2 bases and J lost 5, with 9 bases in between. This CDR3 spans 13 amino acids. CDR3 sequence: CASSLQGTTEAFF. The DNA of the CDR3 is TGTGCCAGCAGCTTACAGGGTACGACTGAAGCTTTCTTT.

The J gene is TRBJ2-5, the V gene TRBV3-1 (or the pseudogene TRBV3-2); TRBD2 matches at 12 bases. This CDR3 has 16 amino acids. In germline, CDR1 is LGHDT, CDR2 YNNKEL (reference sequence). V lost 4 bases, J lost 3 bases, and 6 bases stayed unmatched. CDR3 bases: TGTGCCAGCAGCCCTAGGACTAGCGGGGACAAAGAGACCCAGTACTTC. This gives the protein CASSPRTSGDKETQYF.

This clone came up a few times. CDR3 region: CASGRQSSGNTIYF. In DNA form, the CDR3 reads TGTGCCAGTGGGCGACAGAGCTCTGGAAACACCATATATTTT. The chain employs TRBV19 and TRBJ1-3; D may be TRBD1 (5 bases). Germline lookup yields CDR1 LNHDA and CDR2 SQIVND (reference sequence). This CDR3 comprises 14 residues. Trimming pared 8 bases from V and 0 bases from J, leaving 11 bases between.

V gene TRBV2 combines with J gene TRBJ1-5, with TRBD1 matching over 7 bases. Trimming at V came to 6 bases and at J to 2 bases, leaving 7 bases not matched to a gene. The CDR3 runs 15 residues. Germline-derived CDR1 and CDR2 are SNHLY and FYNNEI. The CDR3 nucleotides are TGTGCCAGCAGCCGACAGGGATTAGGCAATCAGCCCCAGCATTTT. This translates into CASSRQGLGNQPQHF.

This sequence joins TRBV18 and TRBJ2-3; D is possibly TRBD1 (6 bases). Looked up from germline, CDR1 is KGHSH and CDR2 is LQKENI. This CDR3 spans 14 amino acids. The ends were cut back, 4 bases at V and 2 bases at J, with 10 bases in the middle. CDR3 sequence: CASSLQGITDTQYF. The CDR3 DNA reads as TGTGCCAGCTCACTCCAGGGGATCACAGATACGCAGTATTTT.

V is TRBV12-5 and J is TRBJ2-3; 11 positions match TRBD2. The CDR3 length is 19 residues. V gave up 3 bases and J gave up 0 bases; unmatched junction bases: 11. Per the germline V gene, CDR1 is LGHNT and CDR2 is FRNRAP. CDR3 nucleotide sequence: TGTGCTAGTGGTTTCCCTTGGCCTAGCGGGGGGACGAGCACAGATACGCAGTATTTT. This sequence encodes CASGFPWPSGGTSTDTQYF.

The rearrangement uses TRBV3-1 (or the pseudogene TRBV3-2) and TRBJ1-2; TRBD1 matches at 7 bases. Trimming removed 4 bases from V and 7 bases from J; junction bases left unmatched: 15. The CDR3 covers 16 residues. CDR1 and CDR2 from the germline V gene are LGHDT and YNNKEL (reference sequence). The CDR3 region is CASSPKTGTPAFGYTF. CDR3 bases: TGTGCCAGCAGCCCCAAGACAGGGACGCCAGCCTTTGGCTACACCTTC.

The chain is built from TRBV7-8 and TRBJ1-1, with a weak D call TRBD1 (5 bases). The germline gives CDR1 SGHVS, CDR2 FQNEAQ. V lost 1 base and J 2 bases, leaving 20 bases between the germline ends. This CDR3 region has 18 residues. The DNA of the CDR3 is TGTGCCAGCAGCTTAGGTAGGGGATTTTATAGAGGAAACACTGAAGCTTTCTTT. It translates to CASSLGRGFYRGNTEAFF.

In regard to this clone: The same CDR3 is also encoded by other DNA sequences in this sample. This chain joins TRBV27 and TRBJ2-2, with TRBD1 as a possible D gene (6 bases). Trimming took off 3 bases at V and 4 bases at J, with 9 bases between the two ends. Germline lookup yields CDR1 MNHEY and CDR2 SMNVEV (reference sequence). This CDR3 has 14 residues. Here the CDR3 reads CASSLDRTTGELFF. The CDR3 DNA follows: TGTGCCAGCAGTTTGGACAGAACCACCGGGGAGCTGTTTTTT.

V is TRBV4-1 and J is TRBJ1-2; TRBD1 aligns across 8 bases. V lost 3 bases to trimming and J lost 2 bases; unmatched junction nucleotides: 8. From germline, CDR1 is MGHRA and CDR2 YSYEKL. This CDR3 contains 16 residues. CDR3 bases: TGCGCCAGCAGCCACCCGCGGGGACAGGCCAACTATGGCTACACCTTC. Its protein is CASSHPRGQANYGYTF.

This sequence joins TRBV2 and TRBJ1-5; possibly TRBD1 for D (5 bases). CDR1 is SNHLY, CDR2 FYNNEI, per germline. CDR3 size: 16 residues. V lost 5 bases, J lost 2 bases, and 16 bases lay in between. This CDR3 reads CASSYLSGEGNQPQHF. CDR3 DNA: TGTGCCAGCAGTTACCTATCGGGGGAAGGCAATCAGCCCCAGCATTTT.

This chain joins TRBV2 and TRBJ1-2; 9 bases align to TRBD1. Germline CDR1 and CDR2: SNHLY and FYNNEI. This CDR3 contains 15 residues. The V and J ends lost 0 bases and 6 bases, in that order; junction bases with no gene match: 5. As DNA, the CDR3 is TGTGCCAGCAGTGAAGCCGTACAGGGGGCAGATGGCTACACCTTC. It specifies CASSEAVQGADGYTF.

The rearrangement joins TRBV7-2 to TRBJ1-2, with 7 bases aligning to TRBD1. CDR1 SGHTA and CDR2 FQGNSA come from the germline V gene. V lost 5 bases and J lost 7; bases outside the gene matches: 13. CDR3 length: 15 residues. The CDR3 nucleotides are TGTGCCAGCAGCCTCCGACAGGGCGAGGTCGTTGGCTACACCTTC. Translated: CASSLRQGEVVGYTF.

The genes are TRBV29-1 and TRBJ1-2; TRBD1 matches at 9 bases. Germline CDR1 and CDR2: SQVTM and ANQGSEA. The CDR3 runs 11 residues. V gave up 7 bases and J gave up 4 bases; unmatched junction bases: 1. CDR3 protein: CSAGQGYGYTF. DNA of the CDR3: TGCAGCGCGGGACAGGGCTATGGCTACACCTTC.

This clone was detected once. V is TRBV11-2 and J is TRBJ2-7; the match to TRBD2 covers 9 bases. In germline, CDR1 is SGHAT, CDR2 FQNNGV. Unmatched junction bases numbered 9, after V lost 1 base and J lost 5 bases. There are 16 residues in the CDR3. As DNA, the CDR3 is TGTGCCAGCAGCTTAGCCATGGCGGGGGGGCCCAACGAGCAGTACTTC. It translates to CASSLAMAGGPNEQYF.

This chain joins TRBV9 and TRBJ2-7; D call uncertain. CDR3 length: 13 residues. The germline gives CDR1 SGDLS, CDR2 YYNGEE. V lost 0 bases and J lost 6, with 10 bases in between. The CDR3 reads CASSVEAYGEQYF. DNA for the CDR3: TGTGCCAGCAGCGTAGAAGCTTACGGCGAGCAGTACTTC.

This chain joins TRBV19 and TRBJ1-4; 11 bases line up with TRBD1. The ends lost 6 bases at V and 8 bases at J; junction bases unmatched: 8. This CDR3 is built from 15 residues. Germline values: CDR1 LNHDA, CDR2 SQIVND (reference sequence). The CDR3 DNA reads TGTGCCAGTAGGCTACCCGGGACAGGGGGAGAAAAACTGTTTTTT. Its translation: CASRLPGTGGEKLFF.

The rearrangement links TRBV5-1 to TRBJ1-1; 7 bases line up with TRBD1. V lost 3 bases and J lost 4; bases outside the gene matches: 3. This CDR3 has 13 residues. CDR1 SGHRS and CDR2 YFSETQ come from the germline V gene. CDR3 sequence: CASSSGQATEAFF. In nucleotides, the CDR3 is TGCGCCAGCAGCTCTGGACAGGCCACTGAAGCTTTCTTT. The whole variable domain, filled in from reference TRBV5-1 and TRBJ1-1, reads KAGVTQTPRYLIKTRGQQVTLSCSPISGHRSVSWYQQTPGQGLQFLFEYFSETQRNKGNFPGRFSGRQFSNSRSEMNVSTLELGDSALYLCASSSGQATEAFFGQGTRLTVV.

V gene TRBV2 combines with J gene TRBJ2-1; TRBD1 matches 8 bases. V gave up 6 bases and J gave up 4 bases; unmatched junction bases: 11. The CDR3 covers 16 residues. CDR1 and CDR2 (germline): SNHLY, FYNNEI. The CDR3, as DNA: TGTGCCAGCAGGACAAAAGACAGGGGTTGGTACAATGAGCAGTTCTTC. Protein sequence: CASRTKDRGWYNEQFF.